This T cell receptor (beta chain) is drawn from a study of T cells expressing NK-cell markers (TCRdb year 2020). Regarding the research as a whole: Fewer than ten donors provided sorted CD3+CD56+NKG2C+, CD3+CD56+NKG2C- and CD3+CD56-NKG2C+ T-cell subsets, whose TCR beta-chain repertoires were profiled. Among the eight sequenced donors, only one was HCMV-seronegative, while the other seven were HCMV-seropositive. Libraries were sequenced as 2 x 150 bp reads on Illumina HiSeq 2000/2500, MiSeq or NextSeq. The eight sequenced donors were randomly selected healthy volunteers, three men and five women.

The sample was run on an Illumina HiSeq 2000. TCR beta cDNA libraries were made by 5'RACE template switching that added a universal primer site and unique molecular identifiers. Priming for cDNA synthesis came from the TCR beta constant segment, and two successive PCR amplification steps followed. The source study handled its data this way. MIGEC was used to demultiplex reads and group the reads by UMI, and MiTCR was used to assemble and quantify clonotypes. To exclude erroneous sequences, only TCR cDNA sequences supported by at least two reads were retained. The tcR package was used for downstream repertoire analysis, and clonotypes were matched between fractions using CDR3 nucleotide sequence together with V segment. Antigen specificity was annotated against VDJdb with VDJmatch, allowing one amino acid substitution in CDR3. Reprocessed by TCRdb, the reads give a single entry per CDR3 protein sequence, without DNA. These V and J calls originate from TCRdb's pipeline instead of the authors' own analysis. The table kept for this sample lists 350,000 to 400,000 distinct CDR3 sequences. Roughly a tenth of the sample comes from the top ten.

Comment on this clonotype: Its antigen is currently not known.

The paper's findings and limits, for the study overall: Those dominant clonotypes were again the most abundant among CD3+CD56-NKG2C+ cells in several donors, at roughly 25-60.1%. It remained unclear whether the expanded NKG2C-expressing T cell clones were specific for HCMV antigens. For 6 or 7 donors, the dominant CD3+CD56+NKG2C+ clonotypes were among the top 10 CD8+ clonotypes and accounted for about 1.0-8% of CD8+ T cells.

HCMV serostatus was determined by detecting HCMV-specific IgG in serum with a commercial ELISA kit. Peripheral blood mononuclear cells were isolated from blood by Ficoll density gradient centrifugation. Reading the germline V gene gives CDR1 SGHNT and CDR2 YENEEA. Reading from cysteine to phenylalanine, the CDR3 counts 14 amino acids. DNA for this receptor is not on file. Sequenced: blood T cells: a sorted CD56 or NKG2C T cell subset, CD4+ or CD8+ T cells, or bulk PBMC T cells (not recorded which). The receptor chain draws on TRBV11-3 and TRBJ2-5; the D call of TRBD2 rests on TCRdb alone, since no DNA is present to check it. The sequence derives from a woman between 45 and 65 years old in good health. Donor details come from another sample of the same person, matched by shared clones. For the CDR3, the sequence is CASSQSGSYETQYF.